What follows are 30 T cell receptor beta chains derived from one specimen sequenced in a study of T cell clonality in common variable immunodeficiency. General study results and limits: In common variable immunodeficiency, TCR beta chains reportedly carried fewer deletions and N-nucleotide insertions.

These receptors have no identified antigens. Sequencing used immunoSEQ multiplex PCR; TCRdb keeps in-frame clones, though not all of them. This repertoire holds about 28,000 clones, and none appear only once. Sequenced input: peripheral blood mononuclear cells. These receptors all stem from a human donor with common variable immunodeficiency.

This clone was seen ten or more times. The read gets to within 3 residues of the CDR3 end, and the germline J gene fills in the rest. The chain links TRBV7-2 to TRBJ2-7, with TRBD1 matching over 7 bases. Germline V gene data show CDR1 as SGHTA and CDR2 as FQGNSA. CDR3 length: 14 amino acids. V was pared by 8 bases and J by 2 bases, with 9 bases of the junction left unmatched. Partial CDR3 DNA: TGTGCCAGCGGTTTAAGGGGGCAGGCCTACGAG. This translates into CASGLRGQAYE. The whole CDR3 reads CASGLRGQAYEQYF.

This clone was counted at least ten times. Sequencing ends 3 residues short of the CDR3 end; the germline J gene provides the rest. The V and J genes are TRBV10-3 and TRBJ1-2; 9 bases are shared with TRBD1. The CDR3 has 14 residues. Germline CDR1 ENHRY, CDR2 SYGVKD. The sequenced part of the CDR3 DNA is TGTGCCATCAGTGATAAGACAGGGGGGTCCGGC. As protein: CAISDKTGGSG. The full CDR3 reads CAISDKTGGSGYTF.

This clone was counted a few times. The CDR3 end falls 3 residues outside the read, so it is completed with the germline J gene. The rearrangement links TRBV19 to TRBJ2-1, with TRBD2 matching over 8 bases. Germline-derived CDR1 and CDR2 are LNHDA and SQIVND (reference sequence). The CDR3 spans 14 residues. Trimming cost V 1 base and J 6 bases; bases outside gene matches: 2. The CDR3 loop reads CASSIAGGPNEQFF. The part of the CDR3 DNA that was read is TGTGCCAGTAGTATAGCGGGGGGGCCCAATGAG.

As concerns this clone: The junction departs from germline at one end; a sequencing error may be responsible. Sequencing ends 3 residues short of the CDR3 end; the germline J gene provides the rest. The chain carries TRBV7-7 and TRBJ2-3; 10 positions match TRBD2. The CDR3 is 14 residues long. Germline V gene data show CDR1 as SSHAT and CDR2 as FNYEAQ (reference sequence). The CDR3 region is CASSPSGGGDTQYF. Incomplete CDR3 DNA: TGTGCTAGCAGCCCTAGCGGGGGAGGAGATACG.

Turning to this clone: The CDR3 goes on 3 residues after the read ends, and that part is filled in from the germline J gene. The V gene is TRBV11-3, the J gene TRBJ2-3; TRBD1 matches at 9 bases. With V trimmed by 4 bases and J by 4 bases, 3 bases remained unmatched. Germline CDR1 reads SGHNT; CDR2 reads YENEEA. There are 14 residues in the CDR3. The sequenced part of the CDR3 DNA is TGTGCCAGCAGCTCACAGGGGGCCGCAGATACG. Translation: CASSSQGAADT. The whole CDR3 protein reads CASSSQGAADTQYF.

This clone has only a few counts. The CDR3 end is not reached by the read, which stops 3 residues before it; the germline J gene fills it in. The chain joins TRBV18 to TRBJ2-7; weak D call: TRBD1 (5 bases). Trimming cost V 3 bases and J 1 base, with 10 bases left between them. The CDR3 is 14 residues long. In germline, CDR1 is KGHSH, CDR2 LQKENI. CDR3 loop: CASSPGAGSYEQYF. CDR3 bases read: TGTGCCAGCTCACCTGGGGCAGGTTCCTACGAG.

This clone was recorded at least ten times. The missing CDR3 end, 3 residues past where the read stops, is filled in from the germline J gene. The gene calls are TRBV7-2 and TRBJ2-1, with unresolved D. V was trimmed by 3 bases and J by 3 bases, leaving 12 bases between them. There are 15 residues in the CDR3. Germline CDR1 reads SGHTA; CDR2 reads FQGNSA. CDR3 residues: CASSLAGSGYNEQFF. The sequenced part of the CDR3 DNA is TGTGCCAGCAGCTTGGCCGGGTCTGGCTACAATGAG.

Worth noting for this clone: From the germline J gene comes the end of the CDR3, since the read stops 3 residues before it. The chain uses TRBV6-1 and TRBJ1-1; D is ambiguous. This CDR3 contains 12 residues. Between the trimmed V and J ends, which lost 0 bases and 7 bases, there was a span of 6 bases. In germline, CDR1 is MNHNS, CDR2 SASEGT. CDR3 DNA, as far as it was read: TGTGCCAGCAGTGAAGCGGCTCTTGAA. Protein: CASSEAALE. Given in full, the CDR3 is CASSEAALEAFF.

This clone showed up many times. From the germline J gene comes the end of the CDR3, since the read stops 3 residues before it. V and J are TRBV5-6 and TRBJ2-1; 9 bases are shared with TRBD2. The CDR3 has 15 residues. Germline V lookup: CDR1 SGHDT, CDR2 YYEEEE. The J segment lost 8 bases and the V segment lost 4 bases, leaving 10 bases of the junction unmatched. CDR3 amino acids: CASSGGRGGLDEQFF. Incomplete CDR3 DNA: TGTGCCAGCAGCGGGGGGCGGGGGGGTCTGGATGAG.

This clone was counted between two and nine times. Read sequence stops 3 residues before the CDR3 end, and the germline J gene provides the missing end. J is TRBJ2-5 and V is TRBV20-1, with D tentatively TRBD2 (7 bases). Deletions cut 6 bases from V and 1 base from J, with 15 bases between. Germline CDR1 reads DFQATT; CDR2 reads SNEGSKA (reference sequence). The CDR3 loop spans 14 amino acids. CDR3 protein: CSASGLGGQETQYF. CDR3 DNA, as far as it was read: TGCAGTGCCTCAGGACTAGGGGGCCAAGAGACC.

About this clone itself: The read ends 3 residues shy of where the CDR3 ends; the end is completed using the germline J gene. The V gene is TRBV7-3, the J gene TRBJ2-1; TRBD1 is a possible D gene (5 bases). The CDR3 is 13 amino acids. Germline loops: CDR1 SGHTA, CDR2 FQGTGA. V was shortened by 2 bases and J by 7 bases, with 9 bases between the two germline ends. CDR3 bases read: TGTGCCAGCAGCTTAGGGGCTCGGAATGAG. Translated: CASSLGARNE. The whole CDR3 region reads CASSLGARNEQFF.

Worth noting for this clone: The read ends 3 residues shy of where the CDR3 ends; the end is completed using the germline J gene. The chain is built from TRBV7-8 and TRBJ1-4; TRBD1 matches at 9 bases. Germline CDR1 is SGHVS and CDR2 is FQNEAQ. This CDR3 contains 17 residues. The ends lost 4 bases at V and 8 bases at J; junction bases unmatched: 14. The sequenced CDR3 bases are TGTGCCAGCAGCTCGGGACAGGGAAAGGGGGGCCGGGAAAAA. This codes for CASSSGQGKGGREK. The CDR3 reads in full as CASSSGQGKGGREKLFF.

In its sample, this clone was seen a few times. Other nucleotide sequences from this sample produce the same CDR3. Incomplete CDR3 DNA: TGTGCCAGCAGCTTAGGGGGGGGGAGGTCCTACGAG. This codes for CASSLGGGRSYE. The whole CDR3 sequence is CASSLGGGRSYEQYF. This chain links TRBV7-3 with TRBJ2-7; the match to TRBD2 covers 7 bases. Read data end 3 residues before the CDR3 end; the end is taken from the germline J gene. Germline CDR1 and CDR2: SGHTA and FQGTGA. Unmatched junction bases numbered 5, after V lost 2 bases and J lost 1 base. CDR3 length: 15 amino acids. The variable domain in full, completed from reference TRBV7-3 and TRBJ2-7, reads GAGVSQTPSNKVTEKGKYVELRCDPISGHTALYWYRQSLGQGPEFLIYFQGTGAADDSGLPNDRFFAVRPEGSVSTLKIQRTERGDSAVYLCASSLGGGRSYEQYFGPGTRLTVT.

This clone occurred a few times. The read terminates 3 residues before the CDR3 end, so the remaining end is supplied by the germline J gene. The chain couples TRBV7-9 to TRBJ2-1; D remains ambiguous. Looked up from germline, CDR1 is SEHNR and CDR2 is FQNEAQ (reference sequence). This CDR3 spans 11 amino acids. V lost 5 bases to trimming and J lost 4 bases, with 3 bases between them. The CDR3 region is CASSHYNEQFF. The part of the CDR3 DNA that was read is TGTGCCAGCAGCCATTACAATGAG.

CDR3: CASSPRDRTQETQYF. The CDR3 bases that were read are TGTGCCAGCTCACCGCGGGACAGAACCCAAGAGACC. The chain employs TRBV18 and TRBJ2-5; TRBD1 might be the D (7 bases). Read sequence stops 3 residues before the CDR3 end, and the germline J gene provides the missing end. Germline V gene sequence: CDR1 KGHSH, CDR2 LQKENI. The CDR3 covers 15 residues. V was pared by 3 bases and J by 1 base, with 12 bases between.

This clone showed up just a few times. The CDR3 end is not reached by the read, which stops 3 residues before it; the germline J gene fills it in. The J gene is TRBJ2-5, the V gene TRBV2, with D perhaps TRBD2 (6 bases). The CDR3 is 14 amino acids. V was trimmed by 2 bases and J by 5 bases, leaving 12 bases between them. The germline gives CDR1 SNHLY, CDR2 FYNNEI. CDR3 amino acids: CASSERRRGETQYF. CDR3 DNA, as far as it was read: TGTGCCAGCAGTGAAAGGCGGCGGGGTGAGACC.

This clone has a handful of counts. The read terminates 3 residues before the CDR3 end, so the remaining end is supplied by the germline J gene. V is TRBV6-1 and J is TRBJ1-5; D unclear. Germline CDR1 reads MNHNS; CDR2 reads SASEGT. V was trimmed by 1 base and J by 5 bases, leaving 6 bases between them. The CDR3 has 13 amino acids. CDR3 DNA, as far as it was read: TGTGCCAGCAGTGAAGGTAATCATCAGCCC. As protein: CASSEGNHQP. The CDR3, in full, reads CASSEGNHQPQHF.

This clone was seen at least ten times. The missing CDR3 end, 3 residues past where the read stops, is filled in from the germline J gene. The gene calls are TRBV7-3 and TRBJ2-2; a weak D match, TRBD1 (6 bases). Trimming left V 5 bases short and J 5 bases short, with 9 bases between. The CDR3 has 13 amino acids. Germline V gene data show CDR1 as SGHTA and CDR2 as FQGTGA. This CDR3 is CASSPQGTGELFF. Incomplete CDR3 DNA: TGTGCCAGCAGCCCACAGGGAACCGGGGAG.

This clone was counted between two and nine times. The read halts 3 residues ahead of the CDR3 end, with the missing end drawn from the germline J gene. This chain links TRBV30 with TRBJ1-2; D is perhaps TRBD1 (6 bases). CDR3 length: 11 amino acids. With 3 bases removed from V and 7 bases from J, the gap between germline ends came to 9 bases. Germline V gene data show CDR1 as GTSNPN and CDR2 as SVGIG (reference sequence). The part of the CDR3 DNA that was read is TGTGCCTGGAGCTACAGGGCTGGC. It specifies CAWSYRAG. The entire CDR3 protein is CAWSYRAGYTF. Based on the CDR3 plus reference TRBV30 and TRBJ1-2, the full variable domain is SQTIHQWPATLVQPVGSPLSLECTVEGTSNPNLYWYRQAAGRGLQLLFYSVGIGQISSEVPQNLSASRPQDRQFILSSKKLLLSDSGFYLCAWSYRAGYTFGSGTRLTVV.

Points on this clone: Coverage ceases 3 residues before the CDR3 finishes, and the germline J gene fills in the end. This chain links TRBV2 with TRBJ2-3; maybe TRBD1 (6 bases). Germline lookup yields CDR1 SNHLY and CDR2 FYNNEI. The CDR3 runs to 15 residues. CDR3 sequence: CASSAGTPASVAQYF. The CDR3 bases that were read are TGTGCCAGCAGTGCCGGGACACCTGCTTCCGTGGCG.

At least ten counts were recorded for this clone. The read is 3 residues too short to cover the CDR3 end, so that end is filled in from the germline J gene. The V call is TRBV5-1, the J call TRBJ1-4; 8 bases map to TRBD1. The CDR3 is 14 amino acids. Trimming at V came to 4 bases and at J to 8 bases, leaving 7 bases not matched to a gene. From germline, CDR1 is SGHRS and CDR2 YFSETQ. Here the CDR3 reads CASSQGAGGEKLFF. CDR3 bases read: TGCGCCAGCAGCCAGGGGGCAGGGGGCGAAAAA.

This clone was counted between two and nine times. The CDR3 is cut off 3 residues early in the read; its end comes from the germline J gene. The chain couples TRBV30 to TRBJ2-7; D might be TRBD1 (5 bases). Germline V gene lookup returns CDR1 GTSNPN and CDR2 SVGIG (reference sequence). This CDR3 comprises 12 residues. Trimming stripped 5 bases from V and 3 bases from J, with 11 bases between. The sequenced part of the CDR3 DNA is TGTGCCTGGGGGCAGACAGACTACGAG. It codes for CAWGQTDYE. The entire CDR3 reads CAWGQTDYEQYF.

In regard to this clone: The read gets to within 3 residues of the CDR3 end, and the germline J gene fills in the rest. This rearrangement joins TRBV5-1 to TRBJ2-7, with D possibly TRBD2 on 7 matching bases. Deletions cut 8 bases from V and 1 base from J, with 16 bases between. The germline gives CDR1 SGHRS, CDR2 YFSETQ. CDR3 length: 14 residues. CDR3 sequence reads: CASKDGGQSYEQYF. The sequenced part of the CDR3 DNA is TGCGCCAGTAAAGACGGGGGGCAGTCCTACGAG.

This clone was detected a few times. The read ends 3 residues early relative to the CDR3; the germline J gene fills the gap. This chain connects TRBV18 to TRBJ1-2, with TRBD1 matching over 7 bases. Germline CDR1 KGHSH, CDR2 LQKENI. The V segment lost 3 bases and the J segment 5 bases; nucleotides outside the gene matches: 3. This CDR3 has 13 residues. The CDR3 loop is CASSPSGQYGYTF. CDR3 DNA, as far as it was read: TGTGCCAGCTCACCCTCGGGACAGTATGGC.

This clone was observed at least ten times. The CDR3 loop is CASSLGTRATNEKLFF. The covered CDR3 bases are TGCGCCAGCAGCTTGGGGACAAGAGCAACTAATGAAAAA. V is TRBV5-1 and J is TRBJ1-4; D may be TRBD1 (5 bases). The sequence runs out 3 residues before the end of the CDR3; the remainder is reconstructed from the germline J gene. CDR3 length: 16 residues. The germline gives CDR1 SGHRS, CDR2 YFSETQ. Trimming removed 0 bases at V and 0 bases at J, with 9 bases between.

Details on this clone: The read finishes 3 residues shy of the CDR3 end, and the germline J gene is used to complete it. The J gene is TRBJ1-2, the V gene TRBV18; D perhaps matches TRBD1 (5 bases). Trimming stripped 0 bases from V and 7 bases from J, with 9 bases between. CDR1 is KGHSH and CDR2 is LQKENI in the germline V gene. This CDR3 contains 13 residues. The CDR3 protein is CASSPPSRVGYTF. The DNA read from the CDR3 is TGTGCCAGCTCACCACCCAGCAGGGTTGGC.

A note on this clone: The CDR3 extends 3 residues past the end of the read, so its final part is completed from the germline J gene. The genes are TRBV19 and TRBJ1-5, with 9 bases identical to TRBD1. Trimming at V came to 3 bases and at J to 6 bases, leaving 6 bases not matched to a gene. This CDR3 contains 15 residues. Germline assignment: CDR1 LNHDA and CDR2 SQIVND (reference sequence). CDR3 bases read: TGTGCCAGTAGTATGATGGACAGGGGTGGTCAGCCC. Translating gives CASSMMDRGGQP. The full CDR3 protein is CASSMMDRGGQPQHF.

This clone has at least ten counts. At one end the junction does not follow the germline gene, possibly because of a read error. The CDR3 is cut off 3 residues early in the read; its end comes from the germline J gene. The chain has TRBV7-7 and TRBJ2-5; 15 bases agree with TRBD2. The CDR3 is made up of 16 amino acids. CDR1 SSHAT and CDR2 FNYEAQ come from the germline V gene (reference sequence). The CDR3 here is CASSDGLAGGRETQYF. CDR3 DNA (partial): TGTGCTAGCAGCGACGGACTAGCGGGGGGGCGGGAGACC.

This clone was counted only a few times. CDR3 region: CASSSGGGPNSPLHF. CDR3 DNA, as far as it was read: TGTGCCAGCAGCTCCGGGGGGGGGCCTAATTCACCC. The chain joins TRBV7-9 to TRBJ1-6; TRBD1 might be the D (6 bases). The read finishes 3 residues shy of the CDR3 end, and the germline J gene is used to complete it. The CDR3 runs 15 residues. Deletions cut 4 bases from V and 6 bases from J, with 13 bases between. The germline gives CDR1 SEHNR, CDR2 FQNEAQ (reference sequence).

This clone was counted at least ten times. Read sequence stops 3 residues before the CDR3 end, and the germline J gene provides the missing end. V is TRBV7-3 and J is TRBJ1-1, with 10 bases aligning to TRBD1. The V gene end was trimmed by 4 bases and the J gene end by 5 bases; junction bases not matched to a gene: 7. Looked up from germline, CDR1 is SGHTA and CDR2 is FQGTGA. The CDR3 spans 15 residues. Incomplete CDR3 DNA: TGTGCCAGCAGCTCCGGGACAGGGGTGATGACTGAA. It translates to CASSSGTGVMTE. The CDR3 reads in full as CASSSGTGVMTEAFF.